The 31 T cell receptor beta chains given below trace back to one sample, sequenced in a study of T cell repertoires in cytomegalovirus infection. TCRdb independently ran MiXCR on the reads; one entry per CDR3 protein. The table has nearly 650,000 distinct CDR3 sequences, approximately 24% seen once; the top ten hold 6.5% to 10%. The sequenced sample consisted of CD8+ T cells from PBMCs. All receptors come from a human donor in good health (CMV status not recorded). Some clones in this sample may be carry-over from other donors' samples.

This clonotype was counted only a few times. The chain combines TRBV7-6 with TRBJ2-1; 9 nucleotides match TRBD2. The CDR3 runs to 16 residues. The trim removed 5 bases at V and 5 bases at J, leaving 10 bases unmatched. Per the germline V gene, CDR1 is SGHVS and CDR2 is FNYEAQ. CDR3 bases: TGTGCCAGCAGCCCCCCTCCCGGGACTAGCCACAATGAGCAGTTCTTC. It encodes CASSPPPGTSHNEQFF.

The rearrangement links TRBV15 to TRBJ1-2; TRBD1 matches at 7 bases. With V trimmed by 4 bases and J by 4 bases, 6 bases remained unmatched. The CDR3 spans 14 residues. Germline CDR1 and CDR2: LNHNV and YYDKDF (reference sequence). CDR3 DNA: TGTGCCACCAGCACCTACGGGACAGCCTATGGCTACACCTTC. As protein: CATSTYGTAYGYTF.

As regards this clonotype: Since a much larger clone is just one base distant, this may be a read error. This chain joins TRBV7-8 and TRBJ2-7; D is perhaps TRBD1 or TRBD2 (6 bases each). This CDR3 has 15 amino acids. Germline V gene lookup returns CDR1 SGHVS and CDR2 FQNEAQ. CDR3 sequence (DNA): TGTGCCAGCGGCTTTGGTTCGGGGGCGAGGAACGAGCAGTACTTC. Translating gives CASGFGSGARNEQYF.

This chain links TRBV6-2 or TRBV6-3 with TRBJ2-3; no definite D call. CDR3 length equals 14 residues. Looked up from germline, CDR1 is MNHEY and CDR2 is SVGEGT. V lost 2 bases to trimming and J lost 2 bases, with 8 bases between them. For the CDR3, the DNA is TGTGCCAGCAGTTACGGGGTTTTCACAGATACGCAGTATTTT. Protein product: CASSYGVFTDTQYF.

The CDR3 loop reads CASRFAGGQFF. CDR3 in DNA: TGTGCCAGCCGGTTTGCAGGAGGGCAGTTCTTC. V is TRBV28 and J is TRBJ2-1, with a weak D call TRBD2 (5 bases). The CDR3 extends over 11 amino acids. Between the trimmed V and J ends, which lost 8 bases and 12 bases, there was a span of 14 bases. CDR1 and CDR2 from the germline V gene are MDHEN and SYDVKM. Combining the CDR3 with reference TRBV28 and TRBJ2-1 gives the whole variable domain DVKVTQSSRYLVKRTGEKVFLECVQDMDHENMFWYRQDPGLGLRLIYFSYDVKMKEKGDIPEGYSVSREKKERFSLILESASTNQTSMYLCASRFAGGQFFGPGTRLTVL.

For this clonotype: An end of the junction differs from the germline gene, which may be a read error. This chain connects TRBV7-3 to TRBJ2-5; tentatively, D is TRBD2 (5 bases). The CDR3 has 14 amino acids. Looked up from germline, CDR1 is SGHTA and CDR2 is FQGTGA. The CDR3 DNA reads TGTACCAGCAGCTGGGAGAAGACCCAAGAGACCCAGTACTTC. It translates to CTSSWEKTQETQYF.

This chain's CDR3 is CSAPSGGPQETQYF. In nucleotides, the CDR3 is TGCAGTGCCCCTAGCGGGGGGCCTCAAGAGACCCAGTACTTC. This chain links TRBV20-1 with TRBJ2-5, with 11 nucleotides matching TRBD2. The V segment lost 6 bases and the J segment 2 bases; nucleotides outside the gene matches: 5. Per the germline V gene, CDR1 is DFQATT and CDR2 is SNEGSKA (reference sequence). CDR3 length: 14 residues.

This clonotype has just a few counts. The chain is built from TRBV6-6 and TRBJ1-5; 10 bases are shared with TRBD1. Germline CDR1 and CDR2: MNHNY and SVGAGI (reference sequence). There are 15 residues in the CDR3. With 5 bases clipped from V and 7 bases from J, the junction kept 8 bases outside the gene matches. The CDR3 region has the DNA TGTGCCAGCAGTACCCGGGACAGGGGAGGGCAGCCCCAGCATTTT. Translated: CASSTRDRGGQPQHF.

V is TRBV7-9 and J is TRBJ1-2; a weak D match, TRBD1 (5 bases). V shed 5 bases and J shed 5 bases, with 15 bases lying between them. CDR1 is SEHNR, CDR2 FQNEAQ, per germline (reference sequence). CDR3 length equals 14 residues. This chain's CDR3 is CASSPAGQGYGYTF. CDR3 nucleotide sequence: TGTGCCAGCAGCCCGGCCGGGCAGGGATATGGCTACACCTTC.

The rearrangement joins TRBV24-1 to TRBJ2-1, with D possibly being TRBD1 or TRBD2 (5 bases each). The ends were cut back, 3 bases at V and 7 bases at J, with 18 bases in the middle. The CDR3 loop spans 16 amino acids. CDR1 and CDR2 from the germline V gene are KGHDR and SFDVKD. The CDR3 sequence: CATSDPERGLTNEQFF. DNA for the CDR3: TGTGCCACCAGTGATCCGGAGAGGGGCCTAACAAATGAGCAGTTCTTC.

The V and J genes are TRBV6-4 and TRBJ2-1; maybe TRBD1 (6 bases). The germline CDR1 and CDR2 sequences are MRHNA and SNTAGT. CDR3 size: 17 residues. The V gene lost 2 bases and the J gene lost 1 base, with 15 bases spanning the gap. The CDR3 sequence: CASSDQGRGKSYNEQFF. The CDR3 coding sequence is TGTGCCAGCAGTGACCAGGGTAGGGGGAAGTCCTACAATGAGCAGTTCTTC.

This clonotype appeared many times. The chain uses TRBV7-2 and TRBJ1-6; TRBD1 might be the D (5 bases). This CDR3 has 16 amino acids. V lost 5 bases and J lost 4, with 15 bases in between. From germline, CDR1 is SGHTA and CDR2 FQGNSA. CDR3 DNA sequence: TGTGCCAGCAGCCGAACTGGGGGTGGATATAATTCACCCCTCCACTTT. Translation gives CASSRTGGGYNSPLHF.

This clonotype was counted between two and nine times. This CDR3 reads CASRLDRPNYGYTF. DNA for the CDR3: TGTGCCAGCAGACTCGACCGACCTAACTATGGCTACACCTTC. This rearrangement joins TRBV7-9 to TRBJ1-2; no clear D gene. This CDR3 region has 14 residues. CDR1 and CDR2 (germline): SEHNR, FQNEAQ (reference sequence). The V end lost 6 bases, the J end lost 0 bases, and 11 bases lay between the germline ends.

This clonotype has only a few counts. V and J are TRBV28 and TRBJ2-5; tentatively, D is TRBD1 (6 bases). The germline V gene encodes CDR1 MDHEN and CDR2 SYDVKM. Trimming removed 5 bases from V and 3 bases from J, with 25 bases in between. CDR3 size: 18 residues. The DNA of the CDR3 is TGTGCCAGCAGTCCCATTAGGGGGAGCGGTCGGCTTAAAGAGACCCAGTACTTC. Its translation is CASSPIRGSGRLKETQYF. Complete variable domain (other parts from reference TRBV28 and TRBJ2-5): DVKVTQSSRYLVKRTGEKVFLECVQDMDHENMFWYRQDPGLGLRLIYFSYDVKMKEKGDIPEGYSVSREKKERFSLILESASTNQTSMYLCASSPIRGSGRLKETQYFGPGTRLLVL.

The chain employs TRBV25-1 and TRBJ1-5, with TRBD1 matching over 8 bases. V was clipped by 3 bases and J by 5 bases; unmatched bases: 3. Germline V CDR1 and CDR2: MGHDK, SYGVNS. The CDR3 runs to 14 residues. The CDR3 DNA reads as TGTGCCAGCAGTGAGGACAGGGCGTATCAGCCCCAGCATTTT. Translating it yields CASSEDRAYQPQHF.

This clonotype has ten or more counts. CDR3 nucleotide sequence: TGTGCCATCGCCCCCGGACAGGGGGACACTGAAGCTTTCTTT. Translated, it gives CAIAPGQGDTEAFF. This rearrangement joins TRBV10-3 to TRBJ1-1; 10 bases fit TRBD1. CDR1 ENHRY and CDR2 SYGVKD come from the germline V gene. The trim removed 8 bases at V and 3 bases at J, leaving 6 bases unmatched. The CDR3 totals 14 residues.

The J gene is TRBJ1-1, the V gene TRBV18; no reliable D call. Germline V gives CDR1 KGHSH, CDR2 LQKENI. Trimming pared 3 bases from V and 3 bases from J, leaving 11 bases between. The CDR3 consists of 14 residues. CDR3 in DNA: TGTGCCAGCTCACCGGAAAATGGGGACACTGAAGCTTTCTTT. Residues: CASSPENGDTEAFF.

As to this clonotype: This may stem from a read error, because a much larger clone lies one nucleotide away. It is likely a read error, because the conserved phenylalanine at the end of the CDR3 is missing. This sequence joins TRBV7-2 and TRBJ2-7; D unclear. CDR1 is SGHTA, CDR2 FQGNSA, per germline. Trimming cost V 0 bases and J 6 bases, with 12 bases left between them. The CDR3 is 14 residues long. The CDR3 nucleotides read TGTGCCAGCAGCTTAGCAGACGGACCCGTCGAGCAGTACTCC. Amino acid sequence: CASSLADGPVEQYS.

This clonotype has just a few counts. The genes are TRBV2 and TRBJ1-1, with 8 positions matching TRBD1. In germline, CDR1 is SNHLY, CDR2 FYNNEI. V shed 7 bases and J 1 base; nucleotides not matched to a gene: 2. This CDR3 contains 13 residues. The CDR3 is CASKGQGNTEAFF. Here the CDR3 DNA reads TGTGCCAGCAAAGGACAGGGGAACACTGAAGCTTTCTTT. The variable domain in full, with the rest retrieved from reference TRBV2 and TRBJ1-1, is EPEVTQTPSHQVTQMGQEVILRCVPISNHLYFYWYRQILGQKVEFLVSFYNNEISEKSEIFDDQFSVERPDGSNFTLKIRSTKLEDSAMYFCASKGQGNTEAFFGQGTRLTVV.

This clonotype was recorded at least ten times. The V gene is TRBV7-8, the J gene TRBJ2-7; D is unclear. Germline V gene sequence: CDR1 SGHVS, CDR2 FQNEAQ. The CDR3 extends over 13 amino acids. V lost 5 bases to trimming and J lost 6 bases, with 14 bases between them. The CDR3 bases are TGTGCCAGCAGCGCCTCACTAAACAGCGAGCAGTACTTC. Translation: CASSASLNSEQYF.

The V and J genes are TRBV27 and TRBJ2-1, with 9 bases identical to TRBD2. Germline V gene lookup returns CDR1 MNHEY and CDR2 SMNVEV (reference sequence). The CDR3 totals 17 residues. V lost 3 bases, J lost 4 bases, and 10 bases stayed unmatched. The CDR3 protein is CASSFLHLAGRYNEQFF. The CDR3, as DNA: TGTGCCAGCAGTTTCCTTCATCTAGCGGGGAGATACAATGAGCAGTTCTTC.

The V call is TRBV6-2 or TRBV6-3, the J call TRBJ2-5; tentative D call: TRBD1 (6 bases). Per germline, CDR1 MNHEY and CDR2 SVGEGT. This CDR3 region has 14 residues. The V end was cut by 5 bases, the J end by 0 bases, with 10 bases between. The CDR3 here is CASSTHRDQETQYF. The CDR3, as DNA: TGTGCCAGCAGTACCCACAGGGACCAAGAGACCCAGTACTTC.

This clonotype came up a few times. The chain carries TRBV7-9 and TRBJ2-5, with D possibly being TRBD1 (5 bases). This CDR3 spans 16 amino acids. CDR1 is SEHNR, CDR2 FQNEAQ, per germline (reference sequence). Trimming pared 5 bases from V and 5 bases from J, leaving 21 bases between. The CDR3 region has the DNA TGTGCCAGCAGCACCCCCGACGGGCAGGGTGAGGAGACCCAGTACTTC. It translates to CASSTPDGQGEETQYF. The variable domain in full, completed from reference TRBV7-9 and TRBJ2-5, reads DTGVSQNPRHKITKRGQNVTFRCDPISEHNRLYWYRQTLGQGPEFLTYFQNEAQLEKSRLLSDRFSAERPKGSFSTLEIQRTEQGDSAMYLCASSTPDGQGEETQYFGPGTRLLVL.

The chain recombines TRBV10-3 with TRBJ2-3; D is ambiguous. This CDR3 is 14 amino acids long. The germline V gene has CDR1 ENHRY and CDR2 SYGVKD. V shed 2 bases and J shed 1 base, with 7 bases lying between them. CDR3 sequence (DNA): TGTGCCATCAGTGAGAGCGACCGCACAGATACGCAGTATTTT. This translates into CAISESDRTDTQYF.

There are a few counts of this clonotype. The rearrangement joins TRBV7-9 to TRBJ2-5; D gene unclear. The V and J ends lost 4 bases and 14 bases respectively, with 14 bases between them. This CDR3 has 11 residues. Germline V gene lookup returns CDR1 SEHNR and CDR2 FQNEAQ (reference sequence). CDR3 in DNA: TGTGCCAGCAGCTCGCACTTCCCCCTCTACTTC. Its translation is CASSSHFPLYF.

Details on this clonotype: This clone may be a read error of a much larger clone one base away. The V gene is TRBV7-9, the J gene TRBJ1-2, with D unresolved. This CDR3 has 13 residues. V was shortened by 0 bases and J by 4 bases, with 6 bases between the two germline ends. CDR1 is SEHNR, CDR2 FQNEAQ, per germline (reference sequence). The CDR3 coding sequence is TGTGCCAGCAGCTTAGCTACTACCTATGGCTACACCTTC. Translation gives CASSLATTYGYTF.

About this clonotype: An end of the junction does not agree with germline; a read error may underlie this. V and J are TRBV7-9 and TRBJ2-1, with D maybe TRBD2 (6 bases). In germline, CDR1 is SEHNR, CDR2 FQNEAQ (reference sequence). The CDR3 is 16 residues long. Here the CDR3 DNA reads TGTGTCAGCAGCCTAGGGCGGAGGGCCCCGTACAATGAGCAGTTCTTC. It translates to CVSSLGRRAPYNEQFF.

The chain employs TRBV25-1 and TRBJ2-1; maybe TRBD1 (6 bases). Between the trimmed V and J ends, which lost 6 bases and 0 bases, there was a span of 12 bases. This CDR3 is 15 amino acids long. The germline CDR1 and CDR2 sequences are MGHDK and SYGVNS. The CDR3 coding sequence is TGTGCCAGCAGGGAACAGGGACGCTCCTACAATGAGCAGTTCTTC. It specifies CASREQGRSYNEQFF.

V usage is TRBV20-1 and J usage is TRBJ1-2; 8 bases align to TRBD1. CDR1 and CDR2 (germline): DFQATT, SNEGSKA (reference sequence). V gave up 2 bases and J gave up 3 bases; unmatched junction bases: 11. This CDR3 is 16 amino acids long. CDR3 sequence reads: CSARLVDRALDYGYTF. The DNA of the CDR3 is TGCAGTGCTAGACTGGTGGACAGGGCGTTAGACTATGGCTACACCTTC.

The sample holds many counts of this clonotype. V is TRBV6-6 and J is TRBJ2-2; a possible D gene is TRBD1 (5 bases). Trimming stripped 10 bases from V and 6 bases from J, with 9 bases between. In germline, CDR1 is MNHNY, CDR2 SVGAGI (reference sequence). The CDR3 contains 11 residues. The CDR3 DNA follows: TGTGCCACCAGGGATCCCGGGGAGCTGTTTTTT. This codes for CATRDPGELFF.

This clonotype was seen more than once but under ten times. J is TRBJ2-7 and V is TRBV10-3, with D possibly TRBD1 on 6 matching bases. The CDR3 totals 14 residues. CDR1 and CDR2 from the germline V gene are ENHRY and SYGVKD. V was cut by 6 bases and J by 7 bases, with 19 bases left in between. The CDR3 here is CAISPGQKGPEQYF. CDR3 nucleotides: TGTGCCATCAGCCCAGGACAGAAAGGTCCTGAGCAGTACTTC.